These T cell receptor beta chains were read from a single sample in a study of cytomegalovirus exposure and HLA in healthy donors. Clones were sequenced by immunoSEQ multiplex PCR, and TCRdb holds only the in-frame ones, with some missing. The repertoire holds 55,000 to 80,000 clones, with about four fifths as singletons. Sample: PBMCs. Receptors were obtained from a woman aged 25 to 45 in good health and CMV-seronegative. CDR3s leave out the opening cysteine and the closing phenylalanine or tryptophan.

j_gene | v_gene | CDR3aa
TRBJ1-5 | TRBV7-9 | ASPGGTGSWNQPQH
TRBJ2-2 | TRBV6-6 | ASRPGTDYTGELF
TRBJ2-7 | TRBV28 | ASRTDIRYEQY
TRBJ2-3 | TRBV4-3 | ASSQERRDTQY
TRBJ1-4 | TRBV7-9 | SSSSNGGQVAATNEKLF
TRBJ2-7 | TRBV2 | ASLTQGADEQY
TRBJ2-5 | TRBV9 | ASSISQGRQETQY
TRBJ1-5 | TRBV28 | AGGESTIYSNQPQH
TRBJ2-1 | TRBV5-6 | ASSFSPAEQF
TRBJ1-2 | TRBV14 | ASSQDGAFYGYT
TRBJ2-7 | TRBV6-5 | ASRPPGSYEQY
TRBJ1-2 | TRBV5-4 | ASSLGSYGYT
TRBJ1-2 | TRBV11-2 | ASSSRTGPAGYT
TRBJ2-2 | TRBV11-2 | ASSPRQNTGELF
TRBJ1-2 | TRBV6-5 | ASSPLVRGHYGYT
TRBJ2-7 | TRBV27 | ASSDRTYEQY
TRBJ2-5 | TRBV7-8 | ASSTLAGGLQETQY
TRBJ2-7 | TRBV6-1 | ASSEGDSSYEQY
TRBJ2-1 | TRBV28 | ASSFGGTDNEQF
TRBJ1-3 | TRBV6-5 | ASSSTGLYSGNTIY
TRBJ1-1 | TRBV4-3 | ASSQDLTGRRAF
TRBJ1-1 | TRBV19 | ASSSGAGGEAF
TRBJ1-1 | TRBV30 | AWSRTGVTEAF
TRBJ2-7 | TRBV2 | ASSGRVREY
TRBJ1-1 | TRBV11-2 | ASSSGGINTEAF
TRBJ2-1 | TRBV7-2 | ASSLGQFLAGTYNEQF
TRBJ2-2 | TRBV5-1 | ASSGGLTNTGELF
TRBJ2-7 | TRBV9 | ASSVDSFREQY
TRBJ1-5 | TRBV19 | ASSIRGTGDQPQH
TRBJ1-1 | TRBV5-6 | ASSLSYRDRGQSTEAF
TRBJ1-6 | TRBV9 | ASSGRGGGVNSPLH
TRBJ1-6 | TRBV28 | ASSPGQGFNSPLH
TRBJ1-5 | TRBV7-2 | ASSFRGGLRQPQH
TRBJ1-6 | TRBV6-6 | ASSKRGSNNSPLH
TRBJ2-5 | TRBV6-1 | ASSEAPGWETQY
TRBJ1-5 | TRBV6-5 | ASSPTGANQPQH
TRBJ2-7 | TRBV10-3 | AISEGRTYEQY
TRBJ2-7 | TRBV5-1 | ASSLDGTFTYEQY
TRBJ2-3 | TRBV10-3 | AIGLNTDTQY
TRBJ2-5 | TRBV19 | ASSEGDGAVQETQY
TRBJ1-1 | TRBV6-5 | ASIRQPGSSTEAF
TRBJ1-3 | TRBV12-5 | ASGPPLGNTIY
TRBJ2-7 | TRBV23-1 | ASSHWQPGQGAYEQY
TRBJ1-4 | TRBV10-2 | ASSDGGGDEKLF